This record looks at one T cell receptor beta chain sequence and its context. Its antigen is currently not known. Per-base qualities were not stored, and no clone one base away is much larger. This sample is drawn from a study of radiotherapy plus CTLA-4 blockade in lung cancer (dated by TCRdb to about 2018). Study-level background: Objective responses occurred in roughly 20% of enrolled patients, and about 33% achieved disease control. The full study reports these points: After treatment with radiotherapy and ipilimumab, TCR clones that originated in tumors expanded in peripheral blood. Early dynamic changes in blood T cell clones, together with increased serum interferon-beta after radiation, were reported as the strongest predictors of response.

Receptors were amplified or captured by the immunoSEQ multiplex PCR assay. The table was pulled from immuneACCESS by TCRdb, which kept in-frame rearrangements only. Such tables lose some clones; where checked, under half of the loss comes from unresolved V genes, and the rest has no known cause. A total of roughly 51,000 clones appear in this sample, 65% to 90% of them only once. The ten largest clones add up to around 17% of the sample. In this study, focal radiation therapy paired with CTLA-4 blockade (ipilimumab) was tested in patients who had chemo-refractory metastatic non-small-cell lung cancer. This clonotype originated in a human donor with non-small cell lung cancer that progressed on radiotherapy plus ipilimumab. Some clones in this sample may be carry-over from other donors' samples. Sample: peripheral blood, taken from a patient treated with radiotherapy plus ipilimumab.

The CDR3 region has the sequence CASSQARSGSTDTQYF. The DNA sequence follows: TGCGCCAGCAGCCAAGCCCGCTCGGGGAGCACAGATACGCAGTATTTT. The rearrangement combines TRBV4-1 with TRBJ2-3; a weak D assignment points to TRBD2 (5 bases agree). The CDR3 has 16 amino acids, counting the end cysteine and phenylalanine. Left in the record is the CDR3 DNA by itself, 48 bases read in frame from the first base. V sheds 1 base and J sheds 0 bases, leaving 11 bases between their ends. Looking up the germline V gene yields CDR1 MGHRA and CDR2 YSYEKL.